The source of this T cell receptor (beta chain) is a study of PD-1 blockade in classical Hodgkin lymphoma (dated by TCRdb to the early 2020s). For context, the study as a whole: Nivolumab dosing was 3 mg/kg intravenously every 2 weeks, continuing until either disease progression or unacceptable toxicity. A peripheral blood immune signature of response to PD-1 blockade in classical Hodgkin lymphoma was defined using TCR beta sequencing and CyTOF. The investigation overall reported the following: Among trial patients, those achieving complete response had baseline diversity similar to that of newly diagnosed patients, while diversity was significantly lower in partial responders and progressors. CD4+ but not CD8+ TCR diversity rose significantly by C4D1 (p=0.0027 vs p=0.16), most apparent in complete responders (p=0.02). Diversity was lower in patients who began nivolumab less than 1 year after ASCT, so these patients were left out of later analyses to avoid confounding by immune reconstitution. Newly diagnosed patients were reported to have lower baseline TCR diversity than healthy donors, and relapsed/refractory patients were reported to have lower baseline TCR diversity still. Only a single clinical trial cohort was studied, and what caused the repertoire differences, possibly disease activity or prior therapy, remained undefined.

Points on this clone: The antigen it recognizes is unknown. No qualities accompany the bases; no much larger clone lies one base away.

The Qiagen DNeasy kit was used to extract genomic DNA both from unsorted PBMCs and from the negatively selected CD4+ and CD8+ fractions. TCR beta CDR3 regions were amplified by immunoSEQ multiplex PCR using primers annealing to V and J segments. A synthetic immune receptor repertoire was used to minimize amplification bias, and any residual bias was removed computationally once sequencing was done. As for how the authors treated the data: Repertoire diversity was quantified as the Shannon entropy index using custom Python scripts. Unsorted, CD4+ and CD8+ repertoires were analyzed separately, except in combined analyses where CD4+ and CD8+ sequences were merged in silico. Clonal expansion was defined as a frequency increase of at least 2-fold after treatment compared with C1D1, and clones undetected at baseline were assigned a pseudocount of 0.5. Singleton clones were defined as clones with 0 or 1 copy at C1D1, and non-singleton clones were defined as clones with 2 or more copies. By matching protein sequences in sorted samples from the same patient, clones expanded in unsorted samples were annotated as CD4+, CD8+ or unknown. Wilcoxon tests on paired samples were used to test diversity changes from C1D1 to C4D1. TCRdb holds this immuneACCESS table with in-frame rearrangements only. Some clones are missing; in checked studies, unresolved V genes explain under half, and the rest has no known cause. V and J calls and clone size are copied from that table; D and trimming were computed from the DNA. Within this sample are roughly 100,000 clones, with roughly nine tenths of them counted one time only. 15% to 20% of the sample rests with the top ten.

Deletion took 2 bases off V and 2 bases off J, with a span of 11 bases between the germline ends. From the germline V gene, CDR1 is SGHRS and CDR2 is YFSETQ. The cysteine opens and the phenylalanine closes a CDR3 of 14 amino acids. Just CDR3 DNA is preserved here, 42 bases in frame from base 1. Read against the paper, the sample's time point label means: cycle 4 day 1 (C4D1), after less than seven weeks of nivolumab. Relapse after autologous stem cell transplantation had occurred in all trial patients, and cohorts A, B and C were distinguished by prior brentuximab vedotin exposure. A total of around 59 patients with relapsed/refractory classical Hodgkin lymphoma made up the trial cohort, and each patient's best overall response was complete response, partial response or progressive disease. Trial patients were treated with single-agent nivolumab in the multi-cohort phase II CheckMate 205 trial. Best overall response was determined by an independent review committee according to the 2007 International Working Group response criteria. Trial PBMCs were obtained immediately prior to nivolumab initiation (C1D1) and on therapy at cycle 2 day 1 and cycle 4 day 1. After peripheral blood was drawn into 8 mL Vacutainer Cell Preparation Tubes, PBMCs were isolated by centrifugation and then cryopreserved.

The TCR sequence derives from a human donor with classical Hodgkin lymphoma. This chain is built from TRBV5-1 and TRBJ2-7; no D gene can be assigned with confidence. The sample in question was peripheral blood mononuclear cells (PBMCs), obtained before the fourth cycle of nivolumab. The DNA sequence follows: TGCGCCAGCAGCTTTAAACCCCACCCCTACGAGCAGTACTTC. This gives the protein CASSFKPHPYEQYF.